The 21 T cell receptor beta chains given below trace back to one sample, sequenced in a study of T cells in localized non-small cell lung cancer. Sequencing used immunoSEQ multiplex PCR; TCRdb keeps in-frame clones, though not all of them. The sample lists approximately 29,000 clones, 78% seen once, with approximately 31% in the top ten. The source was peripheral blood, collected before any cancer treatment. The receptors were sampled from a male donor aged 60 or older with stage II squamous cell lung carcinoma.

The V call is TRBV10-2, the J call TRBJ2-7; 16 bases agree with TRBD2. V gave up 6 bases and J gave up 2 bases; unmatched junction bases: 4. Germline V gene data show CDR1 as WSHSY and CDR2 as SAAADI. The CDR3 consists of 16 residues. This CDR3 is CASSAGTSGGAYEQYF. As DNA, the CDR3 is TGCGCCAGCAGCGCCGGGACTAGCGGGGGGGCCTACGAGCAGTACTTC.

The V and J genes are TRBV5-4 and TRBJ2-1, with D perhaps matching TRBD2 (7 bases). The V gene lost 1 base and the J gene lost 2 bases, with 10 bases spanning the gap. CDR3 length: 15 amino acids. The germline V gene has CDR1 SGHNT and CDR2 YYREEE (reference sequence). CDR3 DNA sequence: TGTGCCAGCAGCTTGCCGGGGGGCCCCTACAATGAGCAGTTCTTC. Its protein product is CASSLPGGPYNEQFF.

The V call is TRBV5-4, the J call TRBJ2-7; 8 nucleotides line up with TRBD1. There are 13 residues in the CDR3. CDR1 and CDR2 from the germline V gene are SGHNT and YYREEE (reference sequence). V lost 5 bases to trimming and J lost 6 bases; unmatched junction nucleotides: 7. This CDR3 reads CASSQIGQGEQYF. DNA of the CDR3: TGTGCCAGCAGTCAAATCGGACAGGGCGAGCAGTACTTC. Supplemented by reference TRBV5-4 and TRBJ2-7, the full variable domain reads ETGVTQSPTHLIKTRGQQVTLRCSSQSGHNTVSWYQQALGQGPQFIFQYYREEENGRGNFPPRFSGLQFPNYSSELNVNALELDDSALYLCASSQIGQGEQYFGPGTRLTVT.

The V and J genes are TRBV20-1 and TRBJ1-2; D is ambiguous. CDR3 length: 11 residues. CDR1 and CDR2 from the germline V gene are DFQATT and SNEGSKA (reference sequence). V dropped 3 bases and J dropped 8 bases, with 10 bases sitting between them. In DNA form, the CDR3 reads TGCAGTGCTAGGGGTAGGCGCGGCTACACCTTC. It specifies CSARGRRGYTF.

The chain joins TRBV5-1 to TRBJ2-3; D remains ambiguous. Looked up from germline, CDR1 is SGHRS and CDR2 is YFSETQ. V lost 1 base to trimming and J lost 1 base, with 16 bases between them. The CDR3 loop spans 17 amino acids. DNA for the CDR3: TGCGCCAGCAGCTTGATCGGGTCTCAACGGGGCACAGATACGCAGTATTTT. It translates to CASSLIGSQRGTDTQYF.

The rearrangement joins TRBV6-5 to TRBJ1-2, with TRBD1 matching 7 bases. With 6 bases clipped from V and 5 bases from J, the junction kept 6 bases outside the gene matches. This CDR3 comprises 13 residues. CDR1 MNHEY and CDR2 SVGAGI come from the germline V gene. This chain's CDR3 is CASREDRRYGYTF. CDR3 DNA sequence: TGTGCCAGCAGGGAGGACAGGAGATATGGCTACACCTTC.

V usage is TRBV10-3 and J usage is TRBJ2-5, with TRBD2 matching 8 bases. CDR1 and CDR2 (germline): ENHRY, SYGVKD. CDR3 length: 16 residues. V was clipped by 2 bases and J by 4 bases; unmatched bases: 9. The CDR3 DNA is TGTGCCATCAGTGAGGGGTTCGGACTAGCTTCAGAGACCCAGTACTTC. It is translated as CAISEGFGLASETQYF.

The gene calls are TRBV4-2 and TRBJ1-2; D remains ambiguous. The CDR3 totals 14 residues. V was trimmed by 0 bases and J by 8 bases, leaving 13 bases between them. Germline-derived CDR1 and CDR2 are LGHNA and YNFKEQ. The CDR3 DNA reads as TGTGCCAGCAGCCAAGAGGAACCGACGATAGGCTACACCTTC. This gives the protein CASSQEEPTIGYTF.

The chain employs TRBV11-3 and TRBJ2-1, with 10 nucleotides matching TRBD2. CDR1 is SGHNT, CDR2 YENEEA, per germline. The V gene end was trimmed by 1 base and the J gene end by 7 bases; junction bases not matched to a gene: 7. The CDR3 totals 16 residues. CDR3: CASSLAAGGPGNEQFF. In nucleotides, the CDR3 is TGTGCCAGCAGCTTAGCAGCGGGGGGGCCAGGTAATGAGCAGTTCTTC. The whole variable domain, filled in from reference TRBV11-3 and TRBJ2-1, reads EAGVVQSPRYKIIEKKQPVAFWCNPISGHNTLYWYLQNLGQGPELLIRYENEEAVDDSQLPKDRFSAERLKGVDSTLKIQPAELGDSAVYLCASSLAAGGPGNEQFFGPGTRLTVL.

This clone showed up just once. CDR3 loop: CASSPTSGVNTGELFF. The CDR3, as DNA: TGTGCCAGCAGTCCGACTAGCGGGGTGAACACCGGGGAGCTGTTTTTT. This sequence joins TRBV2 and TRBJ2-2, with 11 bases aligning to TRBD2. Trimming at V came to 5 bases and at J to 1 base, leaving 3 bases not matched to a gene. This CDR3 has 16 amino acids. Per germline, CDR1 SNHLY and CDR2 FYNNEI.

V is TRBV29-1 and J is TRBJ2-7; possibly TRBD1 for D (6 bases). The CDR3 contains 15 residues. The germline V gene encodes CDR1 SQVTM and CDR2 ANQGSEA. V was pared by 3 bases and J by 2 bases, with 17 bases between. Here the CDR3 reads CSVEEGGALAYEQYF. The CDR3 DNA reads TGCAGCGTTGAGGAAGGGGGAGCCCTAGCCTACGAGCAGTACTTC.

The chain links TRBV7-6 to TRBJ1-2; TRBD1 aligns across 7 bases. Germline V gene sequence: CDR1 SGHVS, CDR2 FNYEAQ. CDR3 size: 15 residues. Trimming removed 2 bases from V and 7 bases from J; junction bases left unmatched: 10. CDR3 coding DNA: TGTGCCAGCAGCTTAAGGGCAGGGGGAAAGATTGGCTACACCTTC. This translates into CASSLRAGGKIGYTF.

This clone has only a few counts. J is TRBJ2-3 and V is TRBV27; possibly TRBD1 or TRBD2 for D (5 bases each). The CDR3 length is 15 residues. V was shortened by 7 bases and J by 2 bases, with 16 bases between the two germline ends. Germline assignment: CDR1 MNHEY and CDR2 SMNVEV (reference sequence). The CDR3 loop is CASTRGWGSTDTQYF. Here the CDR3 DNA reads TGTGCCAGCACCCGTGGTTGGGGGTCCACAGATACGCAGTATTTT.

The rearrangement links TRBV5-4 to TRBJ2-5, with 10 nucleotides matching TRBD2. V lost 4 bases to trimming and J lost 5 bases; unmatched junction nucleotides: 2. This CDR3 comprises 13 residues. CDR1 is SGHNT, CDR2 YYREEE, per germline (reference sequence). The CDR3 here is CASSPGLAETQYF. CDR3 nucleotides: TGTGCCAGCAGCCCGGGACTAGCGGAGACCCAGTACTTC. The complete variable domain, with remaining parts taken from reference TRBV5-4 and TRBJ2-5, reads ETGVTQSPTHLIKTRGQQVTLRCSSQSGHNTVSWYQQALGQGPQFIFQYYREEENGRGNFPPRFSGLQFPNYSSELNVNALELDDSALYLCASSPGLAETQYFGPGTRLLVL.

The chain joins TRBV6-1 to TRBJ1-1; D gene ambiguous. The CDR3 sequence is 13 residues long. Trimming removed 4 bases at V and 0 bases at J, with 6 bases between. Germline CDR1 MNHNS, CDR2 SASEGT. The CDR3 reads CASSVALNTEAFF. Written as DNA, the CDR3 is TGTGCCAGCAGTGTCGCACTGAACACTGAAGCTTTCTTT.

This sequence joins TRBV9 and TRBJ1-1; 7 bases are shared with TRBD1. This CDR3 is built from 15 residues. Trimming at V came to 3 bases and at J to 3 bases, leaving 8 bases not matched to a gene. Germline CDR1 SGDLS, CDR2 YYNGEE. The CDR3 reads CASSALTGWDTEAFF. As DNA, the CDR3 is TGTGCCAGCAGCGCCTTGACAGGGTGGGACACTGAAGCTTTCTTT.

This clone was picked up one time. The chain combines TRBV5-1 with TRBJ2-7; tentatively, D is TRBD2 (6 bases). This CDR3 is built from 15 residues. CDR1 and CDR2 (germline): SGHRS, YFSETQ. V lost 7 bases and J 2 bases, leaving 19 bases between the germline ends. CDR3 loop: CASFTGGGDAYEQYF. Here the CDR3 DNA reads TGCGCCAGCTTCACTGGCGGCGGGGACGCCTACGAGCAGTACTTC. The full variable domain, rest sourced from reference TRBV5-1 and TRBJ2-7, is KAGVTQTPRYLIKTRGQQVTLSCSPISGHRSVSWYQQTPGQGLQFLFEYFSETQRNKGNFPGRFSGRQFSNSRSEMNVSTLELGDSALYLCASFTGGGDAYEQYFGPGTRLTVT.

The chain uses TRBV19 and TRBJ1-2; D not certain. Germline CDR1 reads LNHDA; CDR2 reads SQIVND (reference sequence). CDR3 length: 13 residues. Trimming cost V 6 bases and J 8 bases, with 16 bases left between them. In nucleotides, the CDR3 is TGTGCCAGTAGGACCTCCGGAACATGGGGCTACACCTTC. Its protein product is CASRTSGTWGYTF.

The rearrangement links TRBV30 to TRBJ2-7; D perhaps matches TRBD1 (6 bases). The V end was cut by 5 bases, the J end by 4 bases, with 9 bases between. The CDR3 covers 11 residues. CDR1 and CDR2 from the germline V gene are GTSNPN and SVGIG (reference sequence). The CDR3 loop is CAWAGEYEQYF. DNA of the CDR3: TGTGCCTGGGCAGGGGAGTACGAGCAGTACTTC.

This clone was seen once. This CDR3 reads CASSDRGGGTDTQYF. The CDR3 nucleotides read TGTGCCAGTAGCGACCGGGGGGGTGGCACAGATACGCAGTATTTT. The rearrangement uses TRBV19 and TRBJ2-3, with 8 bases identical to TRBD2. V lost 6 bases and J lost 1; bases outside the gene matches: 6. CDR3 length equals 15 residues. CDR1 and CDR2 (germline): LNHDA, SQIVND (reference sequence).

The J gene is TRBJ2-3, the V gene TRBV11-3; maybe TRBD1 (6 bases). Germline V gives CDR1 SGHNT, CDR2 YENEEA. Trimming pared 0 bases from V and 0 bases from J, leaving 13 bases between. This CDR3 has 17 amino acids. The CDR3 loop is CASSLDSGTSSTDTQYF. The CDR3 DNA reads as TGTGCCAGCAGCTTAGATTCCGGGACATCTAGCACAGATACGCAGTATTTT.